The rows below give T cell receptor beta chains drawn from one sample of a study of blood T cell repertoires in COVID-19. Libraries were prepared by immunoSEQ multiplex PCR; TCRdb keeps only in-frame clonotypes and omits some of them. The data contain some 150,000 clones, around 73% of them seen just once; the ten biggest clones take up roughly 8.9%. Sequencing was carried out using peripheral blood. The receptors originated from a woman aged 50 to 60 with active or convalescent COVID-19. The CDR3 runs from the conserved cysteine through the conserved F or W. Fields, in order: clone size, V gene, D gene, J gene, CDR3 DNA, CDR3 protein. The D gene is left open where the match is weak. Clone sizes are given selectively: once, few, many, or a class where the clone is expanded.

clone_size: NA
v_call: TRBV19
d_call: NA
j_call: TRBJ1-1
cdr3_nt: TGTGCCAGTAGTATACGCGGGGGGACTGAAGCTTTCTTT
cdr3_aa: CASSIRGGTEAFF

clone_size: NA
v_call: TRBV25-1
d_call: NA
j_call: TRBJ1-3
cdr3_nt: TGTGCCAGCAGTGGGTCAGGCCCTGGAAACACCATATATTTT
cdr3_aa: CASSGSGPGNTIYF

clone_size: few
v_call: TRBV5-1
d_call: NA
j_call: TRBJ2-2
cdr3_nt: TGCGCCAGCAGCCCTCTTGGGGACTTGAACACCGGGGAGCTGTTTTTT
cdr3_aa: CASSPLGDLNTGELFF

clone_size: NA
v_call: TRBV7-9
d_call: NA
j_call: TRBJ1-2
cdr3_nt: TGTGCCAGCAGCCCAGGGGCCTATGGCTACACCTTC
cdr3_aa: CASSPGAYGYTF

clone_size: NA
v_call: TRBV6-9
d_call: NA
j_call: TRBJ2-7
cdr3_nt: TGTGCCAGCAGCAAAACCCGAGACAGGCCCACCTACGAGCAGTACTTC
cdr3_aa: CASSKTRDRPTYEQYF

clone_size: NA
v_call: TRBV6-5
d_call: TRBD2
j_call: TRBJ2-1
cdr3_nt: TGTGCCACCGGGGGGAGCTCCTACAATGAGCAGTTCTTC
cdr3_aa: CATGGSSYNEQFF

clone_size: NA
v_call: TRBV5-1
d_call: NA
j_call: TRBJ2-7
cdr3_nt: TGCGCCAGCAGGGTGGGAGGCTCCTACGAGCAGTACTTC
cdr3_aa: CASRVGGSYEQYF

clone_size: NA
v_call: TRBV25-1
d_call: NA
j_call: TRBJ1-2
cdr3_nt: TGTGCCAGCAGTGAATTCGGGGTCGGCTACACCTTC
cdr3_aa: CASSEFGVGYTF

clone_size: NA
v_call: TRBV5-5
d_call: NA
j_call: TRBJ1-1
cdr3_nt: TGTGCCAGCAGCTTGGGCAGGGTGAACACTGAAGCTTTCTTT
cdr3_aa: CASSLGRVNTEAFF

clone_size: NA
v_call: TRBV7-2
d_call: NA
j_call: TRBJ1-2
cdr3_nt: TGTGCCAGCAGCTTGTTATCCGGGGGCTACACCTTC
cdr3_aa: CASSLLSGGYTF

clone_size: NA
v_call: TRBV5-1
d_call: NA
j_call: TRBJ1-1
cdr3_nt: TGCGCCAGCAGCTTGGGAGTGAACACTGAAGCTTTCTTT
cdr3_aa: CASSLGVNTEAFF

clone_size: NA
v_call: TRBV19
d_call: NA
j_call: TRBJ2-1
cdr3_nt: TGTGCCAGTAGTAGCGGACGCCCTTCGGGATCCCGAGGAGAGCAGTTCTTC
cdr3_aa: CASSSGRPSGSRGEQFF

clone_size: few
v_call: TRBV14
d_call: TRBD2
j_call: TRBJ2-5
cdr3_nt: TGTGCCAGCAGCCTCGGGACTAGCGGTATGGAAGAGACCCAGTACTTC
cdr3_aa: CASSLGTSGMEETQYF

clone_size: few
v_call: TRBV7-2
d_call: NA
j_call: TRBJ1-3
cdr3_nt: TGTGCCAGCAGCCCCCCAGGGGTGAGGGGAAACACCATATATTTT
cdr3_aa: CASSPPGVRGNTIYF

clone_size: once
v_call: TRBV28
d_call: NA
j_call: TRBJ1-4
cdr3_nt: TGTGCCAGCAGTTTATACGGTGGGGCTCTGGACCCAACTAATGAAAAACTGTTTTTT
cdr3_aa: CASSLYGGALDPTNEKLFF

clone_size: NA
v_call: TRBV7-2
d_call: NA
j_call: TRBJ2-7
cdr3_nt: TGTGCCAGCAGCCTAGAAATGCAGGGTAGGCAGTACTTC
cdr3_aa: CASSLEMQGRQYF

clone_size: NA
v_call: TRBV3-1/TRBV3-2
d_call: NA
j_call: TRBJ1-1
cdr3_nt: TGTGCCAGCAGCCAAGGGCGAGGTAGTGTGTACACTGAAGCTTTCTTT
cdr3_aa: CASSQGRGSVYTEAFF

clone_size: NA
v_call: TRBV6-2/TRBV6-3
d_call: TRBD1
j_call: TRBJ1-4
cdr3_nt: TGTGCCAGCAGTCCCTGGACAGGGGGCGCGGAACTGTTTTTT
cdr3_aa: CASSPWTGGAELFF

clone_size: few
v_call: TRBV6-5
d_call: TRBD1
j_call: TRBJ1-5
cdr3_nt: TGTGCCAGCTCTCAACGTCGGGACAGCTCATCCCAGCATTTT
cdr3_aa: CASSQRRDSSSQHF

clone_size: NA
v_call: TRBV19
d_call: NA
j_call: TRBJ2-3
cdr3_nt: TGTGCCAGTAGTATGTTACAGGGTTCAGATACGCAGTATTTT
cdr3_aa: CASSMLQGSDTQYF

clone_size: NA
v_call: TRBV5-1
d_call: NA
j_call: TRBJ2-7
cdr3_nt: TGCGCCAGCAGCTTGGAACATCCTTCCTACGAGCAGTACTTC
cdr3_aa: CASSLEHPSYEQYF

clone_size: few
v_call: TRBV30
d_call: TRBD1
j_call: TRBJ2-3
cdr3_nt: TGTGCCTGGAGTAAACAGGGGGTGCCAGATACGCAGTATTTT
cdr3_aa: CAWSKQGVPDTQYF

clone_size: NA
v_call: TRBV15
d_call: TRBD2
j_call: TRBJ2-1
cdr3_nt: TGTGCCACCAGCAGAGGGATTAGCGGGGGGCCGAATGAGCAGTTCTTC
cdr3_aa: CATSRGISGGPNEQFF

clone_size: NA
v_call: TRBV3-1/TRBV3-2
d_call: TRBD1
j_call: TRBJ1-3
cdr3_nt: TGTGCCAGCAGCCAAGGGACAGGTCTCGGAAACACCATATATTTT
cdr3_aa: CASSQGTGLGNTIYF

clone_size: NA
v_call: TRBV20-1
d_call: TRBD2
j_call: TRBJ2-1
cdr3_nt: TGCAGTGCTAGTTTTGCGGGAGGGTACAATGAGCAGTTCTTC
cdr3_aa: CSASFAGGYNEQFF

clone_size: NA
v_call: TRBV7-2
d_call: TRBD1
j_call: TRBJ2-7
cdr3_nt: TGTGCCAGCAGCTTACAGGGACAGGGGGCCTACGAGCAGTACTTC
cdr3_aa: CASSLQGQGAYEQYF

clone_size: NA
v_call: TRBV7-2
d_call: TRBD1
j_call: TRBJ1-3
cdr3_nt: TGTGCCAGCAGACAGGGGAATTCTGGAAACACCATATATTTT
cdr3_aa: CASRQGNSGNTIYF

clone_size: few
v_call: TRBV4-3
d_call: TRBD2
j_call: TRBJ2-7
cdr3_nt: TGCGCCAGCAGCCAAGTCCTAGCGGGGGGGCCCAACGAGCAGTACTTC
cdr3_aa: CASSQVLAGGPNEQYF

clone_size: NA
v_call: TRBV29-1
d_call: NA
j_call: TRBJ1-1
cdr3_nt: TGCAGCGTTGCCCAGGGCGAGGACACTGAAGCTTTCTTT
cdr3_aa: CSVAQGEDTEAFF

clone_size: NA
v_call: TRBV7-8
d_call: TRBD1
j_call: TRBJ1-2
cdr3_nt: TGTGCCAGCAGCCAACTAGGGGGCGGATCCGTGCTCGGCTACACCTTC
cdr3_aa: CASSQLGGGSVLGYTF

clone_size: few
v_call: TRBV6-5
d_call: TRBD2
j_call: TRBJ2-2
cdr3_nt: TGTGCCAGCAGTTACAACGGGGGGGCAGGCACCGGGGAGCTGTTTTTT
cdr3_aa: CASSYNGGAGTGELFF

clone_size: NA
v_call: TRBV5-4
d_call: NA
j_call: TRBJ2-7
cdr3_nt: TGTGCCAGCAGCTGGGAGAGCTCCTACGAGCAGTACTTC
cdr3_aa: CASSWESSYEQYF

clone_size: once
v_call: TRBV5-4
d_call: TRBD1
j_call: TRBJ2-7
cdr3_nt: TGTGCCAGCAGCTTCGACAGGGGCGGAGAGCAGTACTTC
cdr3_aa: CASSFDRGGEQYF

clone_size: NA
v_call: TRBV19
d_call: TRBD1
j_call: TRBJ1-5
cdr3_nt: TGTGCCAGTAGTATTCGAGGACAGGGCCCCTGGAGCAATCAGCCCCAGCATTTT
cdr3_aa: CASSIRGQGPWSNQPQHF

clone_size: NA
v_call: TRBV6-2/TRBV6-3
d_call: NA
j_call: TRBJ1-1
cdr3_nt: TGTGCCAGCAGTTACGAGGAATTAGGCCCGAACACTGAAGCTTTCTTT
cdr3_aa: CASSYEELGPNTEAFF

clone_size: few
v_call: TRBV5-1
d_call: NA
j_call: TRBJ2-5
cdr3_nt: TGCGCCAGCAGCTTGCTGGGACTGTCCCAAGAGACCCAGTACTTC
cdr3_aa: CASSLLGLSQETQYF

clone_size: NA
v_call: TRBV6-5
d_call: NA
j_call: TRBJ1-5
cdr3_nt: TGTGCCAGCAGTTCCCTGGGGGGTAATCAGCCCCAGCATTTT
cdr3_aa: CASSSLGGNQPQHF

clone_size: NA
v_call: TRBV19
d_call: TRBD1
j_call: TRBJ1-2
cdr3_nt: TGTGCCAGTAGTCTAAGACGACAGGGCCTCTATGGCTACACCTTC
cdr3_aa: CASSLRRQGLYGYTF

clone_size: NA
v_call: TRBV25-1
d_call: TRBD2
j_call: TRBJ2-1
cdr3_nt: TGTGCCAGCAGTGATTTAGCGGGGTTAACCTACAATGAGCAGTTCTTC
cdr3_aa: CASSDLAGLTYNEQFF

clone_size: NA
v_call: TRBV30
d_call: NA
j_call: TRBJ1-4
cdr3_nt: TGTGCCTGGAGAGACAGTGCAACTAATGAAAAACTGTTTTTT
cdr3_aa: CAWRDSATNEKLFF

clone_size: NA
v_call: TRBV2
d_call: NA
j_call: TRBJ1-5
cdr3_nt: TGTGCCAGCACCGACGGGGATAGCAATCAGCCCCAGCATTTT
cdr3_aa: CASTDGDSNQPQHF

clone_size: NA
v_call: TRBV19
d_call: TRBD1
j_call: TRBJ2-7
cdr3_nt: TGTGCCAGTAGCCCTAGTATAGGGACAGCGAGCTCCTACGAGCAGTACTTC
cdr3_aa: CASSPSIGTASSYEQYF

clone_size: NA
v_call: TRBV25-1
d_call: TRBD1
j_call: TRBJ2-7
cdr3_nt: TGTGCCAGCAGTGCCTCGAACAGGGGGCGGTACGAGCAGTACTTC
cdr3_aa: CASSASNRGRYEQYF

clone_size: NA
v_call: TRBV28
d_call: TRBD1
j_call: TRBJ1-2
cdr3_nt: TGTGCCAGCAGTTGGGGACAGGGTGGGAGTGGCTACACCTTC
cdr3_aa: CASSWGQGGSGYTF

clone_size: NA
v_call: TRBV6-2/TRBV6-3
d_call: NA
j_call: TRBJ1-2
cdr3_nt: TGTGCCAGCAGTTCGAGGGATTCCGGGGGCTACACCTTC
cdr3_aa: CASSSRDSGGYTF

clone_size: NA
v_call: TRBV6-6
d_call: NA
j_call: TRBJ1-4
cdr3_nt: TGTGCCAGCAGTGGAGGCGGGGAGAATAGAAAACTGTTTTTT
cdr3_aa: CASSGGGENRKLFF

clone_size: NA
v_call: TRBV19
d_call: TRBD2
j_call: TRBJ2-1
cdr3_nt: TGTGCCAGTAGTTTTGGGACTAGCCGTTCCTACAATGAGCAGTTCTTC
cdr3_aa: CASSFGTSRSYNEQFF

clone_size: NA
v_call: TRBV27
d_call: TRBD2
j_call: TRBJ2-1
cdr3_nt: TGTGCCAGCACCATAGCGGGAGCGGCCTACAATGAGCAGTTCTTC
cdr3_aa: CASTIAGAAYNEQFF

clone_size: NA
v_call: TRBV11-3
d_call: NA
j_call: TRBJ1-1
cdr3_nt: TGTGCCAGCAGCTTAGGGGCAACGAACACTGAAGCTTTCTTT
cdr3_aa: CASSLGATNTEAFF

clone_size: NA
v_call: TRBV19
d_call: NA
j_call: TRBJ1-3
cdr3_nt: TGTGCCAGTAGTGGAGGGCTGGGCTCTGGAAACACCATATATTTT
cdr3_aa: CASSGGLGSGNTIYF

clone_size: NA
v_call: TRBV5-4
d_call: NA
j_call: TRBJ2-2
cdr3_nt: TGTGCCAGCAGCTTGGGGGCCCAGAACACCGGGGAGCTGTTTTTT
cdr3_aa: CASSLGAQNTGELFF